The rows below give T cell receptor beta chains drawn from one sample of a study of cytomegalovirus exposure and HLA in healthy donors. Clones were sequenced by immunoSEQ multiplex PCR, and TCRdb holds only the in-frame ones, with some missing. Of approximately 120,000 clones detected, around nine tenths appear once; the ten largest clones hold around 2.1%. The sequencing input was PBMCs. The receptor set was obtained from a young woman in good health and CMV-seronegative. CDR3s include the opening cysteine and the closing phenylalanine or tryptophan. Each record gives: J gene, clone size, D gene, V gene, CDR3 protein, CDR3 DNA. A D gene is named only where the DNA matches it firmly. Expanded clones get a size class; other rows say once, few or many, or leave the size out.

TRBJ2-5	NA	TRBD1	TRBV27	CASRGQGEETQYF	TGTGCCAGCAGGGGGCAGGGGGAAGAGACCCAGTACTTC
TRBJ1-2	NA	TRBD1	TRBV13	CASSSGQGGYGYTF	TGTGCCAGCAGCTCTGGACAGGGGGGATATGGCTACACCTTC
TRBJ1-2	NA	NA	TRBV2	CASSGERAVYGYTF	TGTGCCAGCAGCGGGGAACGGGCCGTCTATGGCTACACCTTC
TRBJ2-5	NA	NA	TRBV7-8	CASSLRGSQETQYF	TGTGCCAGCAGCTTAAGGGGGAGTCAAGAGACCCAGTACTTC
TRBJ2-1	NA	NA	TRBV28	CASSFGYGEQFF	TGTGCCAGCAGTTTCGGGTACGGTGAGCAGTTCTTC
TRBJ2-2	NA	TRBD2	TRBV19	CASNDIAGLTGELFF	TGTGCCAGCAACGACATAGCGGGGCTCACCGGGGAGCTGTTTTTT
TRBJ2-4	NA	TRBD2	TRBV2	CASSVQPTSGGNIQYF	TGTGCCAGCAGTGTTCAACCAACTAGCGGGGGAAACATTCAGTACTTC
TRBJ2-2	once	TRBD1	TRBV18	CASSTTTPGGTGELFF	TGTGCCAGCTCAACGACTACACCAGGGGGCACCGGGGAGCTGTTTTTT
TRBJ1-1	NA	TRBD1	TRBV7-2	CASNDRGGNTEAFF	TGTGCCAGCAACGACAGGGGAGGGAATACTGAAGCTTTCTTT
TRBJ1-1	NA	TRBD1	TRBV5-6	CASSPKTGLGTEAFF	TGTGCCAGCAGCCCCAAGACAGGGTTGGGCACTGAAGCTTTCTTT
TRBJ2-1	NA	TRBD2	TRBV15	CATSRGRGLAGGSSYNEQFF	TGTGCCACCAGCAGGGGAAGGGGACTAGCGGGAGGGAGCTCCTACAATGAGCAGTTCTTC
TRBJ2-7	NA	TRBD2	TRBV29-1	CSVFGMTSGIIHEQYF	TGCAGCGTTTTTGGGATGACTAGCGGGATTATCCACGAGCAGTACTTC
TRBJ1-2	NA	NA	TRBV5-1	CASRAGQEGYTF	TGCGCCAGCAGGGCAGGCCAGGAAGGCTACACCTTC
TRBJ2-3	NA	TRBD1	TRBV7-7	CASRWTGCTDTQYF	TGTGCCAGCAGATGGACAGGGTGCACAGATACGCAGTATTTT
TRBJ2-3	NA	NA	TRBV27	CASSSYTDTQYF	TGTGCCAGCAGTTCCTACACAGATACGCAGTATTTT
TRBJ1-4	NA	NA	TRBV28	CASNGQQKLFF	TGTGCCAGCAATGGACAGCAAAAACTGTTTTTT
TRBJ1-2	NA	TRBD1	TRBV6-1	CASSQGAVYGYTF	TGTGCCAGCAGCCAGGGGGCTGTGTATGGCTACACCTTC
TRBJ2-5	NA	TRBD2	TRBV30	CAWHLEREVYKETQYF	TGTGCCTGGCACTTGGAGCGGGAGGTGTATAAAGAGACCCAGTACTTC
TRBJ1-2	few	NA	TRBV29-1	CSVDSYGYTF	TGCAGCGTTGACAGCTATGGCTACACCTTC
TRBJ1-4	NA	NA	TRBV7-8	CASSLLSTGAPSNEKLFF	TGTGCCAGCAGCTTACTTTCAACAGGTGCCCCCTCTAATGAAAAACTGTTTTTT
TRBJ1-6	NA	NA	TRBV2	CASSSGTYNSPLHF	TGTGCCAGCAGTTCCGGGACATATAATTCACCCCTCCACTTT
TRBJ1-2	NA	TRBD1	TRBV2	CASRRDSNYGYTF	TGTGCCAGCAGACGGGACAGTAACTATGGCTACACCTTC
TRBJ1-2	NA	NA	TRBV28	CASSWQGPTYGYTF	TGTGCCAGCAGTTGGCAGGGCCCTACCTATGGCTACACCTTC
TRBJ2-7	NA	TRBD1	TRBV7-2	CASSARTGTASSYEQYF	TGTGCCAGCAGCGCCCGGACAGGAACGGCAAGCTCCTACGAGCAGTACTTC
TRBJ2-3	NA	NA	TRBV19	CASSIGWGEDTQYF	TGTGCCAGTAGTATTGGTTGGGGAGAGGATACGCAGTATTTT
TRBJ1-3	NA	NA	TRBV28	CASREGRNTIYF	TGTGCCAGCAGAGAGGGCCGAAACACCATATATTTT
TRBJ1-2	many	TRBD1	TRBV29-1	CSAEGAGVVYTF	TGCAGCGCGGAGGGGGCAGGGGTAGTCTACACCTTC
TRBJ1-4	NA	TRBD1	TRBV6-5	CASSYQGGAGEKLFF	TGTGCCAGCAGTTACCAAGGGGGCGCGGGTGAAAAACTGTTTTTT
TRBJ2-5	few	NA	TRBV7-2	CASSLDRETQYF	TGTGCCAGCAGCTTAGACAGAGAGACCCAGTACTTC
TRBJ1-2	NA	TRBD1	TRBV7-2	CASSDDRAGGYTF	TGTGCCAGCAGCGACGACAGGGCGGGGGGCTACACCTTC
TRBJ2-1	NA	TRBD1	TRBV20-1	CSFQGADEQFF	TGCAGTTTCCAGGGGGCCGATGAGCAGTTCTTC
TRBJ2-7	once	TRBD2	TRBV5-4	CASSLGLAGHEQYF	TGTGCCAGCAGCCTGGGACTAGCGGGACACGAGCAGTACTTC
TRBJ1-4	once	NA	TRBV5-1	CASSDPQGANEKLFF	TGCGCCAGCAGCGATCCACAGGGTGCTAATGAAAAACTGTTTTTT
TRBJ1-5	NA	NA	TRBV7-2	CASSLDRSSNQPQHF	TGTGCCAGCAGTTTGGACAGATCTAGCAATCAGCCCCAGCATTTT
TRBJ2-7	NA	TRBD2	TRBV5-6	CASSQNQGTNSYEQYF	TGTGCCAGCAGCCAGAATCAAGGGACTAACTCCTACGAGCAGTACTTC
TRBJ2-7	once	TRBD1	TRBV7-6	CASSPDRGDYEQYF	TGTGCCAGCAGCCCGGACAGGGGGGACTACGAGCAGTACTTC
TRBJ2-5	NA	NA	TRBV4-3	CASSQGTGHRQETQYF	TGCGCCAGCAGCCAAGGAACAGGCCATAGGCAAGAGACCCAGTACTTC
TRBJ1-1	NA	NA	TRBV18	CASSWLESTEAFF	TGTGCCAGCTCATGGTTAGAGAGCACTGAAGCTTTCTTT
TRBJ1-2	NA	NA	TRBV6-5	CASRAGQRANYGYTF	TGTGCCAGCAGAGCCGGACAGAGAGCTAACTATGGCTACACCTTC
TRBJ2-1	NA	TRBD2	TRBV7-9	CASSSGGGTYNEQFF	TGTGCCAGCAGCTCTGGGGGGGGAACCTACAATGAGCAGTTCTTC
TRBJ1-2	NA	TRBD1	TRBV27	CASSKQGVKYGYTF	TGTGCCAGCAGTAAACAGGGGGTAAAGTATGGCTACACCTTC
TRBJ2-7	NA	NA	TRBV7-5	CVRSTRALSYEQYF	TGTGTCAGAAGCACCAGGGCCCTCTCCTACGAGCAGTACTTC
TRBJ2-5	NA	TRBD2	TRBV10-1	CASSESISRGAWDAEETQYF	TGCGCCAGCAGTGAGTCGATATCGCGGGGGGCTTGGGATGCAGAAGAGACCCAGTACTTC
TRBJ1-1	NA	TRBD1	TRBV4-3	CASSQDGRGLVDTEAFF	TGCGCCAGCAGCCAAGATGGCAGGGGGCTGGTGGACACTGAAGCTTTCTTT